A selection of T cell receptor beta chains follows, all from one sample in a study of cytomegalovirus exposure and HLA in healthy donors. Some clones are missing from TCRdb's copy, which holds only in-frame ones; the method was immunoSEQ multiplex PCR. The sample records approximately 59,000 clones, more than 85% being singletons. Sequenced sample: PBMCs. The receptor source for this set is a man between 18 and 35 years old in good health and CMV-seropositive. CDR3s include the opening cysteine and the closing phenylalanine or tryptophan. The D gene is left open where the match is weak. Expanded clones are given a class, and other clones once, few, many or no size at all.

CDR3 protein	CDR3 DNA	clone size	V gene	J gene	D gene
CASSVGAELQETQYF	TGTGCCAGCAGCGTAGGGGCAGAATTACAAGAGACCCAGTACTTC	NA	TRBV9	TRBJ2-5	NA
CASSPGTPYEQYF	TGTGCCAGCAGTCCCGGGACACCCTACGAGCAGTACTTC	NA	TRBV28	TRBJ2-7	NA
CSVSQAGGGDEQYF	TGCAGCGTTAGTCAGGCAGGGGGCGGCGACGAGCAGTACTTC	NA	TRBV29-1	TRBJ2-7	TRBD1
CASSSTLAGMSHEQYF	TGTGCCAGCAGCTCCACCTTAGCGGGAATGTCCCACGAGCAGTACTTC	NA	TRBV7-6	TRBJ2-7	TRBD2
CASRTGTSGGSYEQYF	TGTGCCAGCAGGACCGGGACTAGCGGGGGCTCCTACGAGCAGTACTTC	NA	TRBV5-4	TRBJ2-7	TRBD2
CASSPQGAYEQYF	TGTGCCAGCTCACCACAGGGGGCGTACGAGCAGTACTTC	NA	TRBV18	TRBJ2-7	TRBD1
CASSVKQGSTEAFF	TGTGCCAGTAGTGTCAAACAGGGTAGCACTGAAGCTTTCTTT	NA	TRBV19	TRBJ1-1	NA
CAWSVLVSGEQYF	TGTGCCTGGAGTGTACTAGTATCGGGCGAGCAGTACTTC	once	TRBV30	TRBJ2-7	NA
CASKSRAYPQETQYF	TGTGCCAGTAAATCGAGGGCGTACCCCCAAGAGACCCAGTACTTC	NA	TRBV19	TRBJ2-5	NA
CASNTKGAEAFF	TGTGCCAGCAACACGAAGGGGGCCGAAGCTTTCTTT	once	TRBV7-9	TRBJ1-1	TRBD1
CASSRGRDREYTNYGYTF	TGCGCCAGCAGCCGAGGAAGGGACAGGGAGTATACTAACTATGGCTACACCTTC	NA	TRBV4-1	TRBJ1-2	TRBD1
CAISDAGQGNTEAFF	TGTGCCATCAGTGATGCGGGACAGGGAAATACTGAAGCTTTCTTT	NA	TRBV10-3	TRBJ1-1	TRBD1
CASRVSLAGGNEQFF	TGCGCCAGCAGGGTTTCGCTAGCGGGAGGTAATGAGCAGTTCTTC	NA	TRBV5-1	TRBJ2-1	TRBD2
CASSVSGRQETQYF	TGTGCCAGCAGCGTTAGCGGGAGGCAAGAGACCCAGTACTTC	NA	TRBV7-9	TRBJ2-5	TRBD2
CASSREVEQYF	TGTGCCAGCTCGCGGGAGGTCGAGCAGTACTTC	NA	TRBV28	TRBJ2-7	TRBD2
CAISESSEKLFF	TGTGCCATCAGTGAGTCCAGTGAAAAACTGTTTTTT	NA	TRBV10-3	TRBJ1-4	NA
CASSFRRVPHTQYF	TGTGCCAGCAGCTTCCGGCGGGTCCCACATACGCAGTATTTT	NA	TRBV5-6	TRBJ2-3	NA
CASSVEIRDNEQFF	TGTGCCAGCAGCGTAGAAATCCGGGACAATGAGCAGTTCTTC	NA	TRBV9	TRBJ2-1	NA
CASSYSSSGKRTEAFF	TGTGCCAGCAGTTACTCTTCATCAGGGAAACGCACTGAAGCTTTCTTT	NA	TRBV6-5	TRBJ1-1	NA
CASNHEGPETQYF	TGTGCCAGCAATCACGAGGGCCCCGAGACCCAGTACTTC	NA	TRBV6-1	TRBJ2-5	NA
CASSLRAGTDTQYF	TGTGCCAGCAGCTTAAGGGCGGGAACAGATACGCAGTATTTT	NA	TRBV7-3	TRBJ2-3	NA
CASSLGGPHGYRTDTQYF	TGCGCCAGCAGCTTGGGGGGGCCGCACGGGTACCGTACAGATACGCAGTATTTT	NA	TRBV5-1	TRBJ2-3	NA
CASSLRTSGADTQYF	TGTGCCAGCAGTTTAAGGACTAGCGGCGCAGATACGCAGTATTTT	NA	TRBV28	TRBJ2-3	TRBD2
CASSHPRQGVFGTGELFF	TGCGCCAGCAGCCACCCCAGACAGGGGGTATTTGGCACCGGGGAGCTGTTTTTT	NA	TRBV4-1	TRBJ2-2	TRBD1
CASSFAQGNYGYTF	TGTGCCAGCAGTTTCGCCCAGGGGAACTATGGCTACACCTTC	NA	TRBV28	TRBJ1-2	NA
CASSTYGGRANNEQFF	TGTGCCAGCAGCACCTATGGCGGGAGGGCCAACAATGAGCAGTTCTTC	once	TRBV28	TRBJ2-1	TRBD2
CASSQENMRNPQHF	TGTGCCAGCAGCCAAGAGAACATGAGGAATCCCCAGCATTTT	NA	TRBV4-2	TRBJ1-5	NA
CASSESSGSTDTQYF	TGTGCCAGCAGTGAGTCTAGCGGGAGCACAGATACGCAGTATTTT	medium-sized	TRBV6-1	TRBJ2-3	TRBD2
CASSLFQAAETETQYF	TGTGCCAGCTCACTCTTTCAGGCCGCTGAGACCGAGACCCAGTACTTC	once	TRBV18	TRBJ2-5	NA
CASSHFQGGSYEQYF	TGTGCCAGCAGTCATTTTCAGGGGGGCTCCTACGAGCAGTACTTC	once	TRBV28	TRBJ2-7	NA
CATSLGEGLEQFF	TGTGCCACTTCTCTAGGGGAGGGTCTTGAGCAGTTCTTC	NA	TRBV6-5	TRBJ2-1	TRBD2
CSVEGVGDGEQYF	TGCAGCGTTGAAGGAGTCGGGGATGGCGAGCAGTACTTC	NA	TRBV29-1	TRBJ2-7	NA
CASDRGRMYNEQFF	TGTGCCAGTGACAGGGGGCGAATGTACAATGAGCAGTTCTTC	NA	TRBV19	TRBJ2-1	TRBD1
CASSLESGLSSTDTQYF	TGCGCCAGCAGCTTGGAATCGGGACTCTCTAGCACAGATACGCAGTATTTT	NA	TRBV5-1	TRBJ2-3	NA
CASSSVTGTVTANTGELFF	TGTGCCAGCAGTTCCGTGACCGGGACAGTTACCGCGAACACCGGGGAGCTGTTTTTT	once	TRBV27	TRBJ2-2	TRBD1
CASSPDRGYTEAFF	TGTGCCAGCAGCCCGGACAGGGGGTACACTGAAGCTTTCTTT	NA	TRBV5-8	TRBJ1-1	TRBD1
CASSQERSNTGELFF	TGCGCCAGCAGCCAAGAGCGGTCGAACACCGGGGAGCTGTTTTTT	NA	TRBV5-1	TRBJ2-2	NA
CASSPRDRPYEQYF	TGTGCCAGCAGCCCCCGGGACAGGCCCTACGAGCAGTACTTC	once	TRBV9	TRBJ2-7	TRBD1
CAWSVGGARTEAFF	TGTGCCTGGAGTGTAGGTGGGGCGAGGACTGAAGCTTTCTTT	NA	TRBV30	TRBJ1-1	NA
CASRPTQGLEETQYF	TGTGCCAGCAGACCCACACAGGGGTTGGAAGAGACCCAGTACTTC	NA	TRBV28	TRBJ2-5	TRBD1
CASSLPGLAGSTDTQYF	TGCGCCAGCAGCCTTCCGGGACTAGCGGGGAGCACAGATACGCAGTATTTT	NA	TRBV5-1	TRBJ2-3	TRBD2
CASRPTSGSSYNEQFF	TGTGCCAGCCGCCCGACTAGCGGGAGCTCCTACAATGAGCAGTTCTTC	NA	TRBV27	TRBJ2-1	TRBD2
CASSMFEGSGANVLTF	TGTGCCAGTAGTATGTTTGAGGGTTCTGGGGCCAACGTCCTGACTTTC	NA	TRBV19	TRBJ2-6	NA
CASTFRDSSYEQYF	TGTGCCAGCACCTTCCGGGACAGCTCCTACGAGCAGTACTTC	few	TRBV6-1	TRBJ2-7	TRBD1
CASSLGSGSTEAFF	TGTGCCAGCAGTTTAGGTTCAGGGTCCACTGAAGCTTTCTTT	few	TRBV27	TRBJ1-1	NA
CASSPHLGSSGQETQYF	TGTGCCAGCAGCCCCCACCTGGGGTCTAGCGGCCAAGAGACCCAGTACTTC	NA	TRBV7-2	TRBJ2-5	TRBD2
CASSMGLAGDVDTQYF	TGTGCCAGCAGCATGGGACTAGCGGGAGACGTAGATACGCAGTATTTT	NA	TRBV7-3	TRBJ2-3	TRBD2
CASSFRGDNEKLFF	TGCGCCAGCAGCTTCAGGGGGGACAATGAAAAACTGTTTTTT	NA	TRBV5-1	TRBJ1-4	TRBD1
CASRPRTGIGTDTQYF	TGTGCCAGCAGGCCCCGGACAGGGATCGGCACAGATACGCAGTATTTT	NA	TRBV28	TRBJ2-3	TRBD1
CASSPLPEDYEQYF	TGTGCCAGCAGCCCCCTACCTGAAGACTACGAGCAGTACTTC	NA	TRBV9	TRBJ2-7	NA
CAISPTATNEKLFF	TGTGCCATCAGTCCGACAGCAACTAATGAAAAACTGTTTTTT	NA	TRBV10-3	TRBJ1-4	NA
CAWAVGNTEAFF	TGTGCCTGGGCGGTTGGCAACACTGAAGCTTTCTTT	NA	TRBV30	TRBJ1-1	NA
CASSLWTGVNGYTF	TGTGCCAGCAGCTTATGGACAGGGGTGAATGGCTACACCTTC	NA	TRBV5-5	TRBJ1-2	TRBD1
CAWSVLGGSSYEQYF	TGTGCCTGGAGTGTATTGGGGGGGAGCTCCTACGAGCAGTACTTC	NA	TRBV30	TRBJ2-7	TRBD2